This TCR beta chain emerged from a study of neurological immune-mediated disorders. Study-wide results and limits: Healthy controls had more TCR clonal expansion than multiple sclerosis, which showed the least, whereas HTLV-1-associated myelopathy showed the most.

This clonotype has a count of ten or more. Its antigen is unidentified. TCRdb passed the 5' RACE reads through MiXCR, listing each CDR3 protein once. The sample includes approximately 60,000 distinct CDR3 sequences, 4.2% of them seen just once. CDR3 size: 12 residues. The V gene lost 4 bases and the J gene lost 2 bases, with 6 bases spanning the gap. Germline V gene data show CDR1 as KGHSH and CDR2 as LQKENI. The chain uses TRBV18 and TRBJ2-7; D uncertain. Sequencing used PBMCs. The receptor was isolated from a man aged 45-65 years with multiple sclerosis. The CDR3 region has the DNA TGTGCCAGCTCACAAGACGCCTACGAGCAGTACTTC. Its translation is CASSQDAYEQYF.